This entry describes one TCR beta chain. It lacks a known antigen. The sample holds no much larger clone one base away, and base qualities are not on file. The data derive from a study of blood T cell repertoires in COVID-19 (dated by TCRdb to the early 2020s). Broadly, across the study: Samples covering the acute and convalescent phases of COVID-19 were provided by collaborators in the United States, Italy and Spain. The prospective study material was composed of cDNA or gDNA derived from T cells, B-cell-depleted T cells, or PBMCs. Subjects who had been exposed to COVID-19, were actively infected with it, or had recovered from it provided the deeply sampled blood TCRbeta repertoires that made up the dataset. A freely available public database, intended as a resource for researchers studying the immune response to SARS-CoV-2, is where the repertoires were released. The samples were drawn from two sources: the first 160 participants of the ongoing ImmuneRACE study, and fewer than 1,500 subjects contributed by 6 global collaborators. The sample metadata nearly always contained a de-identified subject ID, COVID-19 status, age in years and sex. Where available, HLA class I and class II types were taken from metadata supplied by the sample provider and were not determined by assay-based typing. General study outcomes and caveats: The amount of clinical and demographic metadata varied by source and participant and was provided uncurated.

The germline V gene encodes CDR1 LNHDA and CDR2 SQIVND (reference sequence). From the cysteine through the phenylalanine, the CDR3 covers 14 amino acids. The kept DNA is CDR3 alone, 42 bases in frame from the first base. V is cut back by 0 bases and J by 6 bases, with 0 bases in the junction unmatched. TCRbeta CDR3 regions were amplified from genomic DNA by means of the immunoSEQ Assay, a bias-controlled multiplex PCR. The original methods were these. The number of nucleated cells in each sample was estimated by amplification of reference gene primers within the assay. Sequence reads were collapsed and filtered to measure the absolute abundance of every unique TCRbeta CDR3 rearrangement. For each sample, productive Simpson clonality was calculated as the square root of Simpson's diversity index across productive rearrangements. TCRdb obtained this table from immuneACCESS and retained in-frame rearrangements with V and J assigned. These tables miss some clones; where compared with another copy, unresolved V genes account for less than half of the shortfall, and the remainder is unexplained. V and J calls and clone size are given by that table; D and trimming were obtained from the DNA. The sample contains 20,000 to 30,000 clones, 66% of them found a single time. Together, the top ten hold roughly 8% of the sample.

Collaborating institutions collected whole blood in K2EDTA tubes following their own protocols. Collaborator samples were shipped for TCRbeta analysis as frozen whole blood, isolated PBMCs, or DNA extracted from either sample type. Sequenced material: peripheral blood. The sequence is built from TRBV19 and TRBJ2-2, and 8 bases in between align with TRBD1. The TCR sequence derives from a man aged 55 to 70 with active or convalescent COVID-19. The CDR3 protein: CASSIDRGPGELFF. In nucleotide form, the sequence is TGTGCCAGTAGTATAGACAGGGGGCCCGGGGAGCTGTTTTTT. The variable domain in full, with residues beyond the CDR3 obtained from the reference TRBV19 and TRBJ2-2 genes, is DGGITQSPKYLFRKEGQNVTLSCEQNLNHDAMYWYRQDPGQGLRLIYYSQIVNDFQKGDIAEGYSVSREKKESFPLTVTSAQKNPTAFYLCASSIDRGPGELFFGEGSRLTVL.